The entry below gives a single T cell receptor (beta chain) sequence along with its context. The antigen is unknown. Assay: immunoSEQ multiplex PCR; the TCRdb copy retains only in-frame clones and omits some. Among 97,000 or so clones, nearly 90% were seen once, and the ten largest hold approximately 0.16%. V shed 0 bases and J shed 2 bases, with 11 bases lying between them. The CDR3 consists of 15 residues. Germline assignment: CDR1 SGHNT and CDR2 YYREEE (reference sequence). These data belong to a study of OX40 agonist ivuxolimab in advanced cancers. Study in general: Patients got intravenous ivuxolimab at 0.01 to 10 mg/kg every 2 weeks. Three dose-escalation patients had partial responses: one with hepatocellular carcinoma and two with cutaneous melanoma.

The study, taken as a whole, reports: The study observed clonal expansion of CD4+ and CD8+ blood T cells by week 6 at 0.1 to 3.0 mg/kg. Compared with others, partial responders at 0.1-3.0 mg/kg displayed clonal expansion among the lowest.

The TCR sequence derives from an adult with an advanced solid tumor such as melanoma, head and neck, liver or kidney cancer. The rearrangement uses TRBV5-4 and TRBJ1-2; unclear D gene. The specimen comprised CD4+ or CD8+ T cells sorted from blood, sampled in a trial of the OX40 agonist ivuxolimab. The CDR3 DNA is TGTGCCAGCAGCTTGGATGAGACAAGGAACTATGGCTACACCTTC. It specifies CASSLDETRNYGYTF.